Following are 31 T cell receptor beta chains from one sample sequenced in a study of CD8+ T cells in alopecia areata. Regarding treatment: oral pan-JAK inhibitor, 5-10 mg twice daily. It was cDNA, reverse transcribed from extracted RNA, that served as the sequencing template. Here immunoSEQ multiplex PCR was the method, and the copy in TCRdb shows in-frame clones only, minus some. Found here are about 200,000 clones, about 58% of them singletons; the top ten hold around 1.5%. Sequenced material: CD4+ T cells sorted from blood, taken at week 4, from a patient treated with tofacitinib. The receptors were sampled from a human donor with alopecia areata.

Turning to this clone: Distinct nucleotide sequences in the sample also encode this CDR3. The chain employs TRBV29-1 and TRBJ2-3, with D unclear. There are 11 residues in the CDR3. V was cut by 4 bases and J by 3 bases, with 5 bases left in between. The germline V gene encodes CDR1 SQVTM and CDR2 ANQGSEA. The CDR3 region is CSVAGTDTQYF. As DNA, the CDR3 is TGCAGCGTTGCCGGAACAGATACGCAGTATTTT.

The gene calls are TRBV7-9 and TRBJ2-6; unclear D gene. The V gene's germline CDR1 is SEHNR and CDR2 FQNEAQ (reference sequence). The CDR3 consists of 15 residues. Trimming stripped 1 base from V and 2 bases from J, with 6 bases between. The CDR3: CASSLGGAGANVLTF. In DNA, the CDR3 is TGTGCCAGCAGCTTAGGTGGTGCTGGGGCCAACGTCCTGACTTTC.

CDR3 region: CASSPLGTSDTQYF. In nucleotides, the CDR3 is TGCGCCAGCAGCCCATTAGGGACTTCAGATACGCAGTATTTT. The genes are TRBV4-1 and TRBJ2-3, with D perhaps TRBD2 (6 bases). This CDR3 spans 14 amino acids. The germline gives CDR1 MGHRA, CDR2 YSYEKL. Between the trimmed V and J ends, which lost 4 bases and 4 bases, there was a span of 12 bases.

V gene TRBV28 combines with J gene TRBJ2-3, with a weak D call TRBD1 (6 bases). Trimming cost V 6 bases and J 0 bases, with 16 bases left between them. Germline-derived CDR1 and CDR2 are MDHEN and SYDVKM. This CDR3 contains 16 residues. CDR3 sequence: CASSPLRGQSTDTQYF. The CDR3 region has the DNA TGTGCCAGCAGCCCTCTCAGGGGCCAGAGCACAGATACGCAGTATTTT.

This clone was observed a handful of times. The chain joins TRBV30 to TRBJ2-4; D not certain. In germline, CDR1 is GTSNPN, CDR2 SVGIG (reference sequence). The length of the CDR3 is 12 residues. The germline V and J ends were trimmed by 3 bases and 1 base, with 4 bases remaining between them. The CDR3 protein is CAWRGAKNIQYF. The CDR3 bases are TGTGCCTGGAGGGGGGCCAAAAACATTCAGTACTTC.

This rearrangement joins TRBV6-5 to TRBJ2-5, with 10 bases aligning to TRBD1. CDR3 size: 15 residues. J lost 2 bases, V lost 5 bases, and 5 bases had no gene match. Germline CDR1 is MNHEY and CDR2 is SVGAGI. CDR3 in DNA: TGTGCCAGCAGTCACGGACAGGGGGGACAAGAGACCCAGTACTTC. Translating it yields CASSHGQGGQETQYF.

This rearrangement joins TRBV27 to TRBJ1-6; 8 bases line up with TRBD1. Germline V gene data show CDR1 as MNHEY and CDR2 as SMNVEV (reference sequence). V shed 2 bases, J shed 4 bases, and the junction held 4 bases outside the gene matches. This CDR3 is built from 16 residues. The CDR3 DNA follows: TGTGCCAGCAGTTTACGGGACAGGAGATATAATTCACCCCTCCACTTT. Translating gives CASSLRDRRYNSPLHF.

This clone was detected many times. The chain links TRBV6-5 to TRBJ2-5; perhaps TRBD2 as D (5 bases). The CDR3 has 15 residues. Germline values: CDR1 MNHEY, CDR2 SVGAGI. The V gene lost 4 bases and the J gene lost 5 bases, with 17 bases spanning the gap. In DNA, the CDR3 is TGTGCCAGCAGTTGGGGAGAGTCACTGACCGAGACCCAGTACTTC. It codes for CASSWGESLTETQYF.

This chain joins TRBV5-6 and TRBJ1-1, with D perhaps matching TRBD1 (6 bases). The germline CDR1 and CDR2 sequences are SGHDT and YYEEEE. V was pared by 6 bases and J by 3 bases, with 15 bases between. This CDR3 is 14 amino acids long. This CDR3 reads CASTPYRDHTEAFF. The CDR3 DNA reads TGTGCCAGCACCCCGTACAGGGATCACACTGAAGCTTTCTTT.

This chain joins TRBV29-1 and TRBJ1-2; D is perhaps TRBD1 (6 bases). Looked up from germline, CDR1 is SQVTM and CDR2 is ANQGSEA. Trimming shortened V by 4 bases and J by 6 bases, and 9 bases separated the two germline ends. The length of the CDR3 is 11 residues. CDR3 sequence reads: CSVGSGDGYTF. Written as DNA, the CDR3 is TGCAGCGTTGGGTCAGGGGATGGCTACACCTTC.

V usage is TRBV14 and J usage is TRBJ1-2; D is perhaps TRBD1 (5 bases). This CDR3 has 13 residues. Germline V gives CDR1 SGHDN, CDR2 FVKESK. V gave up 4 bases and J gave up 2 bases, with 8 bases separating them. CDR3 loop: CASSPGINYGYTF. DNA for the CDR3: TGTGCCAGCAGCCCAGGGATAAACTATGGCTACACCTTC. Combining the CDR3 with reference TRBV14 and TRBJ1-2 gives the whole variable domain EAGVTQFPSHSVIEKGQTVTLRCDPISGHDNLYWYRRVMGKEIKFLLHFVKESKQDESGMPNNRFLAERTGGTYSTLKVQPAELEDSGVYFCASSPGINYGYTFGSGTRLTVV.

CDR3 region: CASSLSPTGVGDTQYF. The DNA of the CDR3 is TGTGCCAGCAGCCTAAGCCCGACAGGGGTTGGAGATACGCAGTATTTT. The gene calls are TRBV7-2 and TRBJ2-3, with TRBD1 matching over 8 bases. Germline V CDR1 and CDR2: SGHTA, FQGNSA. This CDR3 has 16 amino acids. Trimming cost V 5 bases and J 5 bases; bases outside gene matches: 12. The full variable domain, completed using reference TRBV7-2 and TRBJ2-3, is GAGVSQSPSNKVTEKGKDVELRCDPISGHTALYWYRQSLGQGLEFLIYFQGNSAPDKSGLPSDRFSAERTGGSVSTLTIQRTQQEDSAVYLCASSLSPTGVGDTQYFGPGTRLTVL.

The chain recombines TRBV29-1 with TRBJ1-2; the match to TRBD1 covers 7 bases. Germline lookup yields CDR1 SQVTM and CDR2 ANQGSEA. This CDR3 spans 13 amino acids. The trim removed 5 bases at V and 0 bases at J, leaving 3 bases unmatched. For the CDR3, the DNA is TGCAGCGTTTCGGGACAGCCTAACTATGGCTACACCTTC. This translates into CSVSGQPNYGYTF.

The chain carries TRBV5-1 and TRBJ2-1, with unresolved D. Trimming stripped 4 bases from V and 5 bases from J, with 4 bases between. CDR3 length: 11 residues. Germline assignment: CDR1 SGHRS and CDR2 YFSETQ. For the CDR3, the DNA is TGCGCCAGCAGCATCAACAATGAGCAGTTCTTC. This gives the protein CASSINNEQFF.

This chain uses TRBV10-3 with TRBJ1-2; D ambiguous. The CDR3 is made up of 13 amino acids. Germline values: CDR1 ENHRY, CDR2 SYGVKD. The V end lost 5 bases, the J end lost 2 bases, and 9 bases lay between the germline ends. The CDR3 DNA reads TGTGCCATCAGTCTGGACCGCAACTATGGCTACACCTTC. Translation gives CAISLDRNYGYTF.

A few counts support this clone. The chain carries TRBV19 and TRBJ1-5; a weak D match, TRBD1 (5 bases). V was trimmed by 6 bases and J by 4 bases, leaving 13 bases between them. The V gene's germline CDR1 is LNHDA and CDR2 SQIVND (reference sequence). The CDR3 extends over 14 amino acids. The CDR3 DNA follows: TGTGCCAGTAGACAGAGGGGTGTGAATCAGCCCCAGCATTTT. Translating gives CASRQRGVNQPQHF.

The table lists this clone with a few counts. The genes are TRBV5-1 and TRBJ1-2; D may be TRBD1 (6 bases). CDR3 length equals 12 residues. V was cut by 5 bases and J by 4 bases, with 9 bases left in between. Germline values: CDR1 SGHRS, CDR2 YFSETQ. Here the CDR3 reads CASSNRAYGYTF. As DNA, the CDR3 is TGCGCCAGCAGTAACAGGGCCTATGGCTACACCTTC. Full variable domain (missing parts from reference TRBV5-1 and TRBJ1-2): KAGVTQTPRYLIKTRGQQVTLSCSPISGHRSVSWYQQTPGQGLQFLFEYFSETQRNKGNFPGRFSGRQFSNSRSEMNVSTLELGDSALYLCASSNRAYGYTFGSGTRLTVV.

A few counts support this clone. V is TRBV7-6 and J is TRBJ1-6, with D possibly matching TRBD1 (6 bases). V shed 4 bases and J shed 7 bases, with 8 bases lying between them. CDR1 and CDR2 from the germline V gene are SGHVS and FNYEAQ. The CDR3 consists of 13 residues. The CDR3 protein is CASSSTGNSPLHF. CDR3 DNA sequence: TGTGCCAGCAGCTCAACAGGGAATTCACCCCTCCACTTT.

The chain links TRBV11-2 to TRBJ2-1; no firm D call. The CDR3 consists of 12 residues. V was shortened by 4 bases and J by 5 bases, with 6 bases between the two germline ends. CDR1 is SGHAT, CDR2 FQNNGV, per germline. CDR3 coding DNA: TGTGCCAGCAGCTCCCGAAACAATGAGCAGTTCTTC. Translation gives CASSSRNNEQFF.

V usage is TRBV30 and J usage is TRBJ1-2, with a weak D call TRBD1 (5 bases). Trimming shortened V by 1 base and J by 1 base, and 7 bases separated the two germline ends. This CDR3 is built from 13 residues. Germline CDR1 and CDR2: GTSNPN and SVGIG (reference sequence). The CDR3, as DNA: TGTGCCTGGAGTGGACAGTTTAACTATGGCTACACCTTC. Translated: CAWSGQFNYGYTF. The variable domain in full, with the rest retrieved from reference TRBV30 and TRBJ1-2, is SQTIHQWPATLVQPVGSPLSLECTVEGTSNPNLYWYRQAAGRGLQLLFYSVGIGQISSEVPQNLSASRPQDRQFILSSKKLLLSDSGFYLCAWSGQFNYGYTFGSGTRLTVV.

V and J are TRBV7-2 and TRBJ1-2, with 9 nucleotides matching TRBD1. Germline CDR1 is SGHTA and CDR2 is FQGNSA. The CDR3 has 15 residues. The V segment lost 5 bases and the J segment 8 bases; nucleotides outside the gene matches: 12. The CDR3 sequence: CASSPGPGQGRGYTF. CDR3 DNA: TGTGCCAGCAGCCCAGGACCGGGACAGGGAAGAGGCTACACCTTC. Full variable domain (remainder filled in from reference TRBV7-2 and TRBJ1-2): GAGVSQSPSNKVTEKGKDVELRCDPISGHTALYWYRQSLGQGLEFLIYFQGNSAPDKSGLPSDRFSAERTGGSVSTLTIQRTQQEDSAVYLCASSPGPGQGRGYTFGSGTRLTVV.

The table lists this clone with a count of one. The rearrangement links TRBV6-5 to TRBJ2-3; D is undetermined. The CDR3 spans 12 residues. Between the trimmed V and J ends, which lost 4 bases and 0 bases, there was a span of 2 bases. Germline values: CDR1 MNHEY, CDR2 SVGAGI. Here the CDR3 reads CASSSSTDTQYF. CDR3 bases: TGTGCCAGCAGTTCTAGCACAGATACGCAGTATTTT.

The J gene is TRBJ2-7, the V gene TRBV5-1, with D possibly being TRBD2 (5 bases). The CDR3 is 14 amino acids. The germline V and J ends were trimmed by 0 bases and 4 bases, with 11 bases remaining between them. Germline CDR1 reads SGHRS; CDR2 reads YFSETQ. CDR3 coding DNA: TGCGCCAGCAGCTTGGACGGGGAGAGGTACGAGCAGTACTTC. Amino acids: CASSLDGERYEQYF.

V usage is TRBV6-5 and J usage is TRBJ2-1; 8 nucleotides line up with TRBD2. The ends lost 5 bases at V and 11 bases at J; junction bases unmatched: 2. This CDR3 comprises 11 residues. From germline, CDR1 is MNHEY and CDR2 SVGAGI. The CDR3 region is CASSERGKQFF. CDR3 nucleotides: TGTGCCAGCAGTGAGCGGGGGAAGCAGTTCTTC.

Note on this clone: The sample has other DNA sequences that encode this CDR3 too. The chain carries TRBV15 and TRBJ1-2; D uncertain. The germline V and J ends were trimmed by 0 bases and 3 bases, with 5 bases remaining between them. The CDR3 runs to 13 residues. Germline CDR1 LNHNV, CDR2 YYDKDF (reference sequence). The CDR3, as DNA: TGTGCCACCAGCAGAGATAGCGACTATGGCTACACCTTC. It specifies CATSRDSDYGYTF. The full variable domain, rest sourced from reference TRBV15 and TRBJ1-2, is DAMVIQNPRYQVTQFGKPVTLSCSQTLNHNVMYWYQQKSSQAPKLLFHYYDKDFNNEADTPDNFQSRRPNTSFCFLDIRSPGLGDTAMYLCATSRDSDYGYTFGSGTRLTVV.

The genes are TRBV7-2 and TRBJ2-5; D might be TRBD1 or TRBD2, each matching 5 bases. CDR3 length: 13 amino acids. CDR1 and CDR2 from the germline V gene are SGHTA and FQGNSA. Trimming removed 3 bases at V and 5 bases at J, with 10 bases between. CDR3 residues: CASSFSREETQYF. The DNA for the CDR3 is TGTGCCAGCAGCTTTTCCAGGGAGGAGACCCAGTACTTC.

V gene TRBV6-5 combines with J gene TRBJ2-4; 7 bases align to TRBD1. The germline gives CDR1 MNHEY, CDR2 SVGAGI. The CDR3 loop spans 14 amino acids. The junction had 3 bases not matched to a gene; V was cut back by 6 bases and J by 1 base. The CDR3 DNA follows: TGTGCCAGCAGGAAACAGGGGGCCAAAAACATTCAGTACTTC. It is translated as CASRKQGAKNIQYF.

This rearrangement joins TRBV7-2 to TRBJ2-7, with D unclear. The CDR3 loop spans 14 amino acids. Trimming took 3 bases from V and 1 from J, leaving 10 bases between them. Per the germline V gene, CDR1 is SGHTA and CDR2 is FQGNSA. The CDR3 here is CASSFGLPSYEQYF. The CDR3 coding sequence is TGTGCCAGCAGCTTCGGCCTACCTTCCTACGAGCAGTACTTC.

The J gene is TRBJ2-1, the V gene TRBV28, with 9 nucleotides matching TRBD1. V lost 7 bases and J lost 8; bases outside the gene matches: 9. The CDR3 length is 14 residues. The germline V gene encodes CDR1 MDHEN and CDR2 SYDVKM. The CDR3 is CASKTGTGRDEQFF. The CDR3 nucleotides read TGTGCCAGCAAAACCGGGACAGGGCGGGATGAGCAGTTCTTC.

The CDR3 nucleotides are TGTGCCAGCAGTCCAAGAGGGGCGGCCAAAAACATTCAGTACTTC. This sequence encodes CASSPRGAAKNIQYF. The V call is TRBV6-1, the J call TRBJ2-4; D is possibly TRBD1 or TRBD2 (5 bases each). The CDR3 is 15 amino acids. V gave up 5 bases and J gave up 1 base, with 12 bases separating them. Germline lookup yields CDR1 MNHNS and CDR2 SASEGT.

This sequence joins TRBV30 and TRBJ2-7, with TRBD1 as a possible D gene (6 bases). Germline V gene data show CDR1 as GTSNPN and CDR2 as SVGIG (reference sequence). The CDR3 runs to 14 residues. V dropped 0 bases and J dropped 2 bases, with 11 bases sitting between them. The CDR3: CAWSVGQQTYEQYF. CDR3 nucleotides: TGTGCCTGGAGTGTAGGACAGCAAACCTACGAGCAGTACTTC.